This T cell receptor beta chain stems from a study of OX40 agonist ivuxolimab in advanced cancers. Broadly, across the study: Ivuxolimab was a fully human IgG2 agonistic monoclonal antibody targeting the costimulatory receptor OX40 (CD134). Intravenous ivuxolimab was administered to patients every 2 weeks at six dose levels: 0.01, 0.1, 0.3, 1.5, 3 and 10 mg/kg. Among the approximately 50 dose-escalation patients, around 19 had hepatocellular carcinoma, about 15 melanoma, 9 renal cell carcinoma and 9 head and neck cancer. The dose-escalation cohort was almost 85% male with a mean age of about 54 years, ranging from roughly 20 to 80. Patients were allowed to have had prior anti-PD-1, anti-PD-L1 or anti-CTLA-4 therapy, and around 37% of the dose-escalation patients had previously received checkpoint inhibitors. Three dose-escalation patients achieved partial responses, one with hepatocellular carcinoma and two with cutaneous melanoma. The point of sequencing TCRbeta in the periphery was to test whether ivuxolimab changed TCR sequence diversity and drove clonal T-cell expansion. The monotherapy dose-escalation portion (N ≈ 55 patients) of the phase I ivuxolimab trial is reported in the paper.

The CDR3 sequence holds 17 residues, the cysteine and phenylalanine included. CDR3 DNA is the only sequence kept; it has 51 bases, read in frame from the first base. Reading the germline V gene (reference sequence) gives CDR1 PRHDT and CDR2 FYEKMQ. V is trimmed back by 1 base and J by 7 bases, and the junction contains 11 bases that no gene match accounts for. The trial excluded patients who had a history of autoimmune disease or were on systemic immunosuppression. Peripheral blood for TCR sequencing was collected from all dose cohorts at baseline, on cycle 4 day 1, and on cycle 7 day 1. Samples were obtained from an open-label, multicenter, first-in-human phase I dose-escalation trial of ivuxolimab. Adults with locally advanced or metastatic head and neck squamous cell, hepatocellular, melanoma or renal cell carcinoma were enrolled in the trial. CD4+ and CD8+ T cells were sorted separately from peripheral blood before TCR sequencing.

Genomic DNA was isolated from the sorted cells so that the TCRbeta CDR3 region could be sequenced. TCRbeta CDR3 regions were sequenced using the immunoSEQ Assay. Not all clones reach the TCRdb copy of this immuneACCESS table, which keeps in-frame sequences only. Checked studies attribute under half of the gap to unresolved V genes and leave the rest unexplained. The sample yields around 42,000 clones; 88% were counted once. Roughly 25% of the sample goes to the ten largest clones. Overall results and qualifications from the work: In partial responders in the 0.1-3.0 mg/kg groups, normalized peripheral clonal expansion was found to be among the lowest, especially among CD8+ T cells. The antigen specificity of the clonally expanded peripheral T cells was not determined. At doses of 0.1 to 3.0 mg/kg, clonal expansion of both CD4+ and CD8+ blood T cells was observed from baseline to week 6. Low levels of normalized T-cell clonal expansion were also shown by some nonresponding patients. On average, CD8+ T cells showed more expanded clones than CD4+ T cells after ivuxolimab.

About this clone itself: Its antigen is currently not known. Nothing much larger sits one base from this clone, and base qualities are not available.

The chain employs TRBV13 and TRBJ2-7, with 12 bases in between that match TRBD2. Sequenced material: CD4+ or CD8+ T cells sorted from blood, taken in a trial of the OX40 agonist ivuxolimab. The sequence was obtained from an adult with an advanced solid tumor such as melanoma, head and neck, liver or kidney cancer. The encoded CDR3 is CASSLEGLAGGPKEQYF. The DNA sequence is TGTGCCAGCAGCTTAGAGGGGCTAGCGGGAGGGCCGAAGGAGCAGTACTTC.